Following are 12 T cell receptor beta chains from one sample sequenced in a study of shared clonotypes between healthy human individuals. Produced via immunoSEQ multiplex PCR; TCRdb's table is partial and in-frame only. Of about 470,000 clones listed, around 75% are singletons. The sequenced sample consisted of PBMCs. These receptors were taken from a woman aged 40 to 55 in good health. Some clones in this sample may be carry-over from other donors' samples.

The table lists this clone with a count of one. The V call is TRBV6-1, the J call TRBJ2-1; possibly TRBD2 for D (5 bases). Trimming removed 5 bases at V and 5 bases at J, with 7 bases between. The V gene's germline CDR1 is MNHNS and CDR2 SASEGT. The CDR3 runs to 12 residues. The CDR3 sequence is CASSTRDNEQFF. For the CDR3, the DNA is TGTGCCAGCAGTACTAGGGACAATGAGCAGTTCTTC.

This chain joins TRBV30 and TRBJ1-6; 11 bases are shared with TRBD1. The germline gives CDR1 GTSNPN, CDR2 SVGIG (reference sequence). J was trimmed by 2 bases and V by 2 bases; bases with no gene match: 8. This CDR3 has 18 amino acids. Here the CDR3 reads CAWSSRTGGFTYNSPLHF. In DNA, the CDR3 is TGTGCCTGGAGTTCCCGGACAGGGGGCTTCACCTATAATTCACCCCTCCACTTT.

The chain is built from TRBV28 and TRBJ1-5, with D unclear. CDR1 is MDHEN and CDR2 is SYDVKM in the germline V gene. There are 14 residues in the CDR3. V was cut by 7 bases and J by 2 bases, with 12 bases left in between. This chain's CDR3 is CASTNGQRNQPQHF. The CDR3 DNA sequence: TGTGCCAGCACCAATGGTCAGCGCAATCAGCCCCAGCATTTT.

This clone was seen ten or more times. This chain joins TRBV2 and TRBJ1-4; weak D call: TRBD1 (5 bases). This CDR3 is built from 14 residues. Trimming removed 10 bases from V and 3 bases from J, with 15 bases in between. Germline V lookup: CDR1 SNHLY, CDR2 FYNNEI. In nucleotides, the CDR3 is TGTGCCACGGCTTTGGGGCAGTCTAATGAAAAACTGTTTTTT. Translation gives CATALGQSNEKLFF.

Here the CDR3 reads CASRKAGGSPYEQYF. Here the CDR3 DNA reads TGCGCCAGCAGAAAAGCGGGAGGCTCTCCCTACGAGCAGTACTTC. V is TRBV5-1 and J is TRBJ2-7, with 9 nucleotides matching TRBD2. The junction had 8 bases not matched to a gene; V was cut back by 5 bases and J by 2 bases. This CDR3 contains 15 residues. Germline assignment: CDR1 SGHRS and CDR2 YFSETQ.

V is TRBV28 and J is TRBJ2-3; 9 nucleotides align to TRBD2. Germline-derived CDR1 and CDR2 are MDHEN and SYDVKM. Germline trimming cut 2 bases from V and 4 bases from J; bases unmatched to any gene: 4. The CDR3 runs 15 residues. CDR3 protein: CASSLAGGPADTQYF. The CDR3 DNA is TGTGCCAGCAGTTTAGCGGGAGGGCCCGCAGATACGCAGTATTTT. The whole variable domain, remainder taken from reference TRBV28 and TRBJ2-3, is DVKVTQSSRYLVKRTGEKVFLECVQDMDHENMFWYRQDPGLGLRLIYFSYDVKMKEKGDIPEGYSVSREKKERFSLILESASTNQTSMYLCASSLAGGPADTQYFGPGTRLTVL.

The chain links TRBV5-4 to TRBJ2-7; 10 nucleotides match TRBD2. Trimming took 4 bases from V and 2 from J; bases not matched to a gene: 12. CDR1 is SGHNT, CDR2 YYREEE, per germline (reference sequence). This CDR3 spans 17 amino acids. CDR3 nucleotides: TGTGCCAGCAGCCAAGAAAGCCCAGCGGGAGGGCCCTACGAGCAGTACTTC. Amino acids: CASSQESPAGGPYEQYF.

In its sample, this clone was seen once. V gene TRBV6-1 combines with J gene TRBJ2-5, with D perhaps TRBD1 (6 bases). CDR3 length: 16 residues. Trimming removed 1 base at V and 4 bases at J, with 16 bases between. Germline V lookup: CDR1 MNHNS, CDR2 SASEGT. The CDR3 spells CASSEGFLQGRETQYF. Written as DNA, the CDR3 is TGTGCCAGCAGTGAAGGGTTTTTGCAGGGGAGAGAGACCCAGTACTTC.

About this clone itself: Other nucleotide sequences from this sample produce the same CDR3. The CDR3 coding sequence is TGTGCCAGCAGCTTGGGACAGGCTTCCTACGAGCAGTACTTC. It specifies CASSLGQASYEQYF. The chain links TRBV5-4 to TRBJ2-7; D may be TRBD1 (6 bases). Germline V gene data show CDR1 as SGHNT and CDR2 as YYREEE (reference sequence). Trimming removed 0 bases at V and 1 base at J, with 8 bases between. The CDR3 is 14 residues long.

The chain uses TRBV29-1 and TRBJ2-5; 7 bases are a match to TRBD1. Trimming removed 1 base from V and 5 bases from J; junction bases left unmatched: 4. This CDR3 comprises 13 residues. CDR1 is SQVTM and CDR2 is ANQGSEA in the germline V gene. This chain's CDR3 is CSVEGTGRETQYF. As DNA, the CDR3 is TGCAGCGTTGAAGGGACAGGAAGGGAGACCCAGTACTTC.

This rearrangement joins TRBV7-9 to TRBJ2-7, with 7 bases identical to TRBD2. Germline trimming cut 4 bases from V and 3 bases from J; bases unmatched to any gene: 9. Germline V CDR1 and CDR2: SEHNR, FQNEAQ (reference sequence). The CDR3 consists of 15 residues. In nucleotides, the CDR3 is TGTGCCAGCAGCTCACCGAAGGGAGGGGACTACGAGCAGTACTTC. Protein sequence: CASSSPKGGDYEQYF.

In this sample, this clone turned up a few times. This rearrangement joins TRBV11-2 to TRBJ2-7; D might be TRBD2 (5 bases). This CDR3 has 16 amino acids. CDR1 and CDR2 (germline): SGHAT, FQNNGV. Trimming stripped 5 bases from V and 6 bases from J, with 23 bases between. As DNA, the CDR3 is TGTGCCAGCAGCCCTTTCACTATCACTAGTCGGACCGAGCAGTACTTC. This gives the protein CASSPFTITSRTEQYF.